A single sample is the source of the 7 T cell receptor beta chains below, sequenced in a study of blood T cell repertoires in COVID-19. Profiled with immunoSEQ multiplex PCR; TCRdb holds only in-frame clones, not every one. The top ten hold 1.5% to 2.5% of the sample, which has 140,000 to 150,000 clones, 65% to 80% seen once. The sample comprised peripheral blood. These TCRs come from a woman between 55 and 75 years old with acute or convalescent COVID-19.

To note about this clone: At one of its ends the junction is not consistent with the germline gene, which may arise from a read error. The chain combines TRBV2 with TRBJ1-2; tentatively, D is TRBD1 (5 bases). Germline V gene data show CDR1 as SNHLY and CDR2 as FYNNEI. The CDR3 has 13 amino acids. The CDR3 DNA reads TGTGCCAGCAGGGAAGCGGGAGGGGATGGCTACACCTTC. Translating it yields CASREAGGDGYTF.

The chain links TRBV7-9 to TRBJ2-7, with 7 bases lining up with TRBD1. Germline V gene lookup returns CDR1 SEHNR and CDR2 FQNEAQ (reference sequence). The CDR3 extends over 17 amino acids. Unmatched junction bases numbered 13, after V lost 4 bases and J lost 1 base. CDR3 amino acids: CASSSSPGTGESYEQYF. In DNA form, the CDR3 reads TGTGCCAGCAGCTCGTCTCCGGGCACAGGGGAGTCCTACGAGCAGTACTTC.

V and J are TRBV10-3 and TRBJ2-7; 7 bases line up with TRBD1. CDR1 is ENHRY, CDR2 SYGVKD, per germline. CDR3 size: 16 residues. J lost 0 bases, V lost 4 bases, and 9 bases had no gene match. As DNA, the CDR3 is TGTGCCATCAGTGGTGGTCGGGACAGAAACTCCTACGAGCAGTACTTC. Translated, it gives CAISGGRDRNSYEQYF.

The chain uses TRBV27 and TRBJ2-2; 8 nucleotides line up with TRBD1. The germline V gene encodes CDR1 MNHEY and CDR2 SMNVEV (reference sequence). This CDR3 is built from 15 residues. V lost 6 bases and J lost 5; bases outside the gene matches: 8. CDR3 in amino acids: CASSWGQVETGELFF. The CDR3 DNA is TGTGCCAGCAGCTGGGGACAGGTCGAGACCGGGGAGCTGTTTTTT.

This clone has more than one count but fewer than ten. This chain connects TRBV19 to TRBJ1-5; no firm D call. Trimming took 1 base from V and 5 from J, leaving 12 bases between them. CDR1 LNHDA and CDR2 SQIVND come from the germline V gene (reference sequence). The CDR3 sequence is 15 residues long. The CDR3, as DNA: TGTGCCAGTAGTATAGGCCAGGCTAAGGATCAGCCCCAGCATTTT. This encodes CASSIGQAKDQPQHF. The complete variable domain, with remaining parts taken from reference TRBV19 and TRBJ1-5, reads DGGITQSPKYLFRKEGQNVTLSCEQNLNHDAMYWYRQDPGQGLRLIYYSQIVNDFQKGDIAEGYSVSREKKESFPLTVTSAQKNPTAFYLCASSIGQAKDQPQHFGDGTRLSIL.

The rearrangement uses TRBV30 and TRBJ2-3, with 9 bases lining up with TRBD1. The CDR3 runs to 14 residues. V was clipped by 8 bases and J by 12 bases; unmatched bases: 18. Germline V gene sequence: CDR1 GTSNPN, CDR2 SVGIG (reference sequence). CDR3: CAGWGQGSSFLQYF. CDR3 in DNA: TGTGCCGGTTGGGGACAGGGATCATCTTTTCTTCAGTATTTT.

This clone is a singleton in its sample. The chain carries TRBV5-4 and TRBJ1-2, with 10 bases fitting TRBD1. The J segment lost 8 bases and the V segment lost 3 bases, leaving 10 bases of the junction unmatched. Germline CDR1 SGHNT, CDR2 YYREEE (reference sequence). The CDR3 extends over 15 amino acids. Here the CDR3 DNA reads TGTGCCAGCAGCTCCGGGGGACAGGGGCTCCGGGGCTACACCTTC. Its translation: CASSSGGQGLRGYTF.